The present TCR beta chain was sequenced within a study of cytomegalovirus exposure and HLA in healthy donors. Background on the study: Most genotyped donors, roughly 80% of roughly 400, had Caucasian-associated genetic ancestry.

13 Jbeta primers and 60 Vbeta primers were used for the PCR. The assay was immunoSEQ multiplex PCR, and TCRdb's table has in-frame clones only and misses some. The profile shows approximately 240,000 clones, about 80% of them singletons. While unrecorded immune exposures were likely, the donors were nominally healthy when sampled. The CDR3 length is 13 residues. V was pared by 2 bases and J by 5 bases, with 3 bases of the junction left unmatched. Germline-derived CDR1 and CDR2 are SGHDT and YYEEEE. The chain carries TRBV5-6 and TRBJ1-2; 7 bases are a match to TRBD1. The sample comprised PBMCs. The origin of this receptor is a woman aged 40 to 55 in good health and CMV-seropositive. CDR3 residues: CASSFGTAYGYTF. Here the CDR3 DNA reads TGTGCCAGCAGCTTCGGGACAGCTTATGGCTACACCTTC. The entire variable domain, with the rest obtained from reference TRBV5-6 and TRBJ1-2, is as follows: DAGVTQSPTHLIKTRGQQVTLRCSPKSGHDTVSWYQQALGQGPQFIFQYYEEEERQRGNFPDRFSGHQFPNYSSELNVNALLLGDSALYLCASSFGTAYGYTFGSGTRLTVV.